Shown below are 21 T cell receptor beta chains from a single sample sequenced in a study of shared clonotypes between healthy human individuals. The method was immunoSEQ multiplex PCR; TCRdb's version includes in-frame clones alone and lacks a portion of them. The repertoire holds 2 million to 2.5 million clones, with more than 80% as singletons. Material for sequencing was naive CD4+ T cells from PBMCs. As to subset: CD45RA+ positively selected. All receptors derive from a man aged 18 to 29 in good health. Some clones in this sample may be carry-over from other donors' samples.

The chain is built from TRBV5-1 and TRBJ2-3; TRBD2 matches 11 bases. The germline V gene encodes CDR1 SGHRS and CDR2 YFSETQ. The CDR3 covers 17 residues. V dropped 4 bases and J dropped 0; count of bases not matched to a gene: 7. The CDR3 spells CASSRGLADLSTDTQYF. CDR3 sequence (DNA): TGCGCCAGCAGCCGGGGACTAGCGGACCTTAGCACAGATACGCAGTATTTT.

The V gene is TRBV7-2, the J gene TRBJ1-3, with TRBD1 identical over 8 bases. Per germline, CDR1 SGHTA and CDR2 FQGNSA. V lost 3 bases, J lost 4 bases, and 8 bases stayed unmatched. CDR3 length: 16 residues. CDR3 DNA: TGTGCCAGCAGCTTTTTAGGGACAGGCACCGGAAACACCATATATTTT. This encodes CASSFLGTGTGNTIYF. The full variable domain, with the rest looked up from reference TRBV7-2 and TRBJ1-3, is GAGVSQSPSNKVTEKGKDVELRCDPISGHTALYWYRQSLGQGLEFLIYFQGNSAPDKSGLPSDRFSAERTGGSVSTLTIQRTQQEDSAVYLCASSFLGTGTGNTIYFGEGSWLTVV.

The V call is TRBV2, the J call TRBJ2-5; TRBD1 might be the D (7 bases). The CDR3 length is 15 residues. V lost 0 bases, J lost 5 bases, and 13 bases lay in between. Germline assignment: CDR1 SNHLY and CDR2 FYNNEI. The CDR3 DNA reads TGTGCCAGCAGTGAAGCCTTGACAGGGAGGGAGACCCAGTACTTC. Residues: CASSEALTGRETQYF. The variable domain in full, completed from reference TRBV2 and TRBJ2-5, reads EPEVTQTPSHQVTQMGQEVILRCVPISNHLYFYWYRQILGQKVEFLVSFYNNEISEKSEIFDDQFSVERPDGSNFTLKIRSTKLEDSAMYFCASSEALTGRETQYFGPGTRLLVL.

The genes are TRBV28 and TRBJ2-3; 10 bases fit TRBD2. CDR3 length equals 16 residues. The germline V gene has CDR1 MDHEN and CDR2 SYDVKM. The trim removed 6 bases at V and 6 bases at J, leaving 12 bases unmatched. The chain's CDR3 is CASSPSGRESHDTQYF. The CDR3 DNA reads TGTGCCAGCAGCCCCAGCGGGAGGGAATCACACGATACGCAGTATTTT.

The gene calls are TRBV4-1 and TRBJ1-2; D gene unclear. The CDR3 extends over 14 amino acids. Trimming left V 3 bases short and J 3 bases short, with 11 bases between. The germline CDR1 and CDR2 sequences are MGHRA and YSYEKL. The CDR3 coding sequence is TGCGCCAGCAGCCATTCTTCCAGAGACTATGGCTACACCTTC. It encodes CASSHSSRDYGYTF.

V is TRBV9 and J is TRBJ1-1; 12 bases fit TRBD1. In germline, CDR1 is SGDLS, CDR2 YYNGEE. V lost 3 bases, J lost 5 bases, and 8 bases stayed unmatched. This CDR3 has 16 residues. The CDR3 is CASSAGTGGVGTEAFF. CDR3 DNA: TGTGCCAGCAGCGCCGGGACAGGGGGCGTTGGGACTGAAGCTTTCTTT.

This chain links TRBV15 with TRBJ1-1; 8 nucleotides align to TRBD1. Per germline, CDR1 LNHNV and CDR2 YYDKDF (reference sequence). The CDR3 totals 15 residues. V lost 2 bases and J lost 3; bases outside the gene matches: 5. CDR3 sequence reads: CATSRTQGGYTEAFF. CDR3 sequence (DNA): TGTGCCACCAGCAGAACACAGGGGGGGTACACTGAAGCTTTCTTT.

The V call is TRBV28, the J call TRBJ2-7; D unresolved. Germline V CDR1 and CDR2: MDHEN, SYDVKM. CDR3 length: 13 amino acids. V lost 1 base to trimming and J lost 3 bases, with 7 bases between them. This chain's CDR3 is CASSLYQDYEQYF. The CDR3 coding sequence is TGTGCCAGCAGTTTATACCAGGACTACGAGCAGTACTTC.

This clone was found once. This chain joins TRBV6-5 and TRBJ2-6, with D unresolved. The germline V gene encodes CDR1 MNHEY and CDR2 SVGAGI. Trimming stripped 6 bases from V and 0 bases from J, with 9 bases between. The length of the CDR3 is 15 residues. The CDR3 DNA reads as TGTGCCAGCAGCTCACAGTTCTCTGGGGCCAACGTCCTGACTTTC. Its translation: CASSSQFSGANVLTF.

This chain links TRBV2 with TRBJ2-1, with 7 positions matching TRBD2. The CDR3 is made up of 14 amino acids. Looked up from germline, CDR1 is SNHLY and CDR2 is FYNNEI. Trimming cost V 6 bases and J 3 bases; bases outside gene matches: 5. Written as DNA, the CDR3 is TGTGCCAGCAGGGGCCCTAGCGGCTACAATGAGCAGTTCTTC. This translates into CASRGPSGYNEQFF.

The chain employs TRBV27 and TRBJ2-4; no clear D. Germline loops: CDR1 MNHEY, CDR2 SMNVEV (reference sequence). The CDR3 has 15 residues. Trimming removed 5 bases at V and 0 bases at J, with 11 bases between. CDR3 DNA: TGTGCCAGCAGTACTAATAGCCTAGCCAAAAACATTCAGTACTTC. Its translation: CASSTNSLAKNIQYF.

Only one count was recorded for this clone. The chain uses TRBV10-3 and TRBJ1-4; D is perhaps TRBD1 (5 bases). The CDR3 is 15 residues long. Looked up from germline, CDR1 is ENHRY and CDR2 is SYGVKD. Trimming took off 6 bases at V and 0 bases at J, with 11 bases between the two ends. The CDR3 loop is CAISSVGATNEKLFF. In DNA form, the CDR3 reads TGTGCCATCAGCTCCGTGGGGGCAACTAATGAAAAACTGTTTTTT.

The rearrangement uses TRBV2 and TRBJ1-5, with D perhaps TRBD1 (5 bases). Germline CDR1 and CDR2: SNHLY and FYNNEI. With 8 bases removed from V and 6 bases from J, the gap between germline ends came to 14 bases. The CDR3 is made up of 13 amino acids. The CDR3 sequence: CASLGVGGQPQHF. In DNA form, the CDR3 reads TGTGCCAGCCTGGGGGTCGGGGGTCAGCCCCAGCATTTT.

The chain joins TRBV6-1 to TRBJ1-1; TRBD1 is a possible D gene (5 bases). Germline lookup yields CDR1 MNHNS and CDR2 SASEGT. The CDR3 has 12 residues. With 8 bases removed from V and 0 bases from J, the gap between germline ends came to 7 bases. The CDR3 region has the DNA TGTGCCAGCGGGACGGTGAACACTGAAGCTTTCTTT. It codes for CASGTVNTEAFF.

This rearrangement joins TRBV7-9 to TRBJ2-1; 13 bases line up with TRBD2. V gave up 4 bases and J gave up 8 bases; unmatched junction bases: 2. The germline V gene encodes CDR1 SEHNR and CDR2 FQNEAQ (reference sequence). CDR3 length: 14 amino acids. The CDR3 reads CASSYTSGRDEQFF. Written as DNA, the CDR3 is TGTGCCAGCAGCTATACTAGCGGGAGGGATGAGCAGTTCTTC.

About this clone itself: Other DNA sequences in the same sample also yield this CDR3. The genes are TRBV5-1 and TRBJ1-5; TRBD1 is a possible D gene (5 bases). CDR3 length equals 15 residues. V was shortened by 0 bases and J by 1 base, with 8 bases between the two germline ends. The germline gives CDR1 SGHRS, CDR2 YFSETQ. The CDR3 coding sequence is TGCGCCAGCAGCTTGGATGGGGCGAGCAATCAGCCCCAGCATTTT. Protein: CASSLDGASNQPQHF.

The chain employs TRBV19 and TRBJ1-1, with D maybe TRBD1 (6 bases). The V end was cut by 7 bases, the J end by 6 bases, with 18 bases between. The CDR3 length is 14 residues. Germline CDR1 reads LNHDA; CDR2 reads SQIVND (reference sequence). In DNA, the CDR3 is TGTGCCAGTACCTCACAGGGTCAAATCGCTGAAGCTTTCTTT. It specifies CASTSQGQIAEAFF.

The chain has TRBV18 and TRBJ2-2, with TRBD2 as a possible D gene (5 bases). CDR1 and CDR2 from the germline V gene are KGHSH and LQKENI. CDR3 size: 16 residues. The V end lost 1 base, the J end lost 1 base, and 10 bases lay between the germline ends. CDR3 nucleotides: TGTGCCAGCTCACCACTGTACGGGAAGAACACCGGGGAGCTGTTTTTT. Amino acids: CASSPLYGKNTGELFF.

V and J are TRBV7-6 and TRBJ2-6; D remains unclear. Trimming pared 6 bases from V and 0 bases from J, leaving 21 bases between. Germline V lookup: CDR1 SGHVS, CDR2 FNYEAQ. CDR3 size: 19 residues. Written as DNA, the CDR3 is TGTGCCAGCAGTCTTAGATCTGACGCCTCGTACTCTGGGGCCAACGTCCTGACTTTC. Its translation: CASSLRSDASYSGANVLTF.

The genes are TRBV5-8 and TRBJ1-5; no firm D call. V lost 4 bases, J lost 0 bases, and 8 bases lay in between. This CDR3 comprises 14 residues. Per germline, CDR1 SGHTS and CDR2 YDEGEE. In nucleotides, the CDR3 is TGTGCCAGCAGCCTTACAGATAGCAATCAGCCCCAGCATTTT. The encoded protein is CASSLTDSNQPQHF.

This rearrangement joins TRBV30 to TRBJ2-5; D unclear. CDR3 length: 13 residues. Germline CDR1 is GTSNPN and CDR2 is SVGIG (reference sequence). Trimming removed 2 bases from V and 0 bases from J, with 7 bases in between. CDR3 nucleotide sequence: TGTGCCTGGAGTCGTCAGAACCAAGAGACCCAGTACTTC. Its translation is CAWSRQNQETQYF.